The rows below give T cell receptor beta chains drawn from one sample of a study of blood T cell repertoires in COVID-19. Sequencing was performed with immunoSEQ multiplex PCR; in TCRdb, only in-frame clones are kept and a portion is missing. The sample records 160,000 or so clones, around 75% being singletons. Sequenced sample: peripheral blood. The receptors originated from a woman older than 75 with acute or convalescent COVID-19. Both conserved end residues are part of each CDR3.

CDR3aa	j_gene	v_gene
CASSATWTAPVYGYTF	TRBJ1-2	TRBV4-1
CASSITSGGASYNEQFF	TRBJ2-1	TRBV27
CASSLETGVYNSPLHF	TRBJ1-6	TRBV7-2
CASSGLDRGREKLFF	TRBJ1-4	TRBV27
CASSPGDRGNYGYTF	TRBJ1-2	TRBV5-1
CASSYGTNSGNTIYF	TRBJ1-3	TRBV6-2/TRBV6-3
CASSFRGTNEKLFF	TRBJ1-4	TRBV5-1
CATSRTVDSDHEQYF	TRBJ2-7	TRBV15
CATREAAGANTEAFF	TRBJ1-1	TRBV6-5
CASSSLSAGTYEQYF	TRBJ2-7	TRBV27
CASRLGTDYNYGYTF	TRBJ1-2	TRBV5-1
CASSPLGRAEEQYF	TRBJ2-7	TRBV18